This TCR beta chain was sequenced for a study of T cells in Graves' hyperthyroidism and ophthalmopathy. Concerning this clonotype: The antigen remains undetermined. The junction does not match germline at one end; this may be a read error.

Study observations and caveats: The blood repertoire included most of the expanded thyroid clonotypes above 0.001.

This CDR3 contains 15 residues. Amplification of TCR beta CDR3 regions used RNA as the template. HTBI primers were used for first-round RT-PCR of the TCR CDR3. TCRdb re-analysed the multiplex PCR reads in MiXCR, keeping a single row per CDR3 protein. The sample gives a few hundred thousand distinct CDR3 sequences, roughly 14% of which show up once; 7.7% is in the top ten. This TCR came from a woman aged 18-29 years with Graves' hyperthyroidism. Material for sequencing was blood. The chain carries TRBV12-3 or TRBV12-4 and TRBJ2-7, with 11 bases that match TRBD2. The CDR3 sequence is CVSSLSLAGEYEQYF. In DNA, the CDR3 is TGTGTCAGCAGTTTGTCACTAGCGGGAGAATACGAGCAGTACTTC.